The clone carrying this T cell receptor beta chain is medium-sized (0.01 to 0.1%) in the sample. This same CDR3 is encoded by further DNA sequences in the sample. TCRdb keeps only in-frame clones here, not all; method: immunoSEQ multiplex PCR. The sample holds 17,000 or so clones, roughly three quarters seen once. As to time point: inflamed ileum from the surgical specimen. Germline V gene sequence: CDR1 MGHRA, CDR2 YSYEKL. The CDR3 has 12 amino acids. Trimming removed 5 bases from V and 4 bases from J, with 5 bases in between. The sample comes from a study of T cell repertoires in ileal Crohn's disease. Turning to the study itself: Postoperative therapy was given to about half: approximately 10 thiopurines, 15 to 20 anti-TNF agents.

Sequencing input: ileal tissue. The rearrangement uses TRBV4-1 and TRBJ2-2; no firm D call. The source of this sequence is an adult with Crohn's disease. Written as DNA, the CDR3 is TGCGCCAGCAGCGTCGGCACCGGGGAGCTGTTTTTT. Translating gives CASSVGTGELFF.